These T cell receptor beta chains were read from a single sample in a study of T cells in Graves' hyperthyroidism and ophthalmopathy. MiXCR, run by TCRdb on the multiplex PCR reads, gives a single entry per CDR3 protein. Among 380,000 or so distinct CDR3 sequences listed, around an eighth were seen once. The sequenced material came from blood. The receptors originated from a man younger than 45 with Graves' hyperthyroidism that later progressed to Graves' ophthalmopathy. The CDR3 runs from the conserved cysteine through the conserved F or W. A D gene is named only where the DNA matches it firmly. Part of the rows lack a size; the others show once, few, many or a class for expanded clones.

J gene	V gene	D gene	clone size	CDR3 protein	CDR3 DNA
TRBJ1-1	TRBV28	TRBD1	many	CASSPGGQMNTEAFF	TGTGCCAGCAGTCCAGGGGGACAGATGAACACTGAAGCTTTCTTT
TRBJ2-7	TRBV5-1	TRBD1	few	CASSLDGQGHYEQYF	TGCGCCAGCAGCTTGGATGGACAGGGGCACTACGAGCAGTACTTC
TRBJ2-3	TRBV3-1	NA	many	CASSHPKDQVTDTQYF	TGTGCCAGCAGCCATCCCAAAGATCAGGTCACAGATACGCAGTATTTT
TRBJ1-1	TRBV18	TRBD1	NA	CASSAGQAKNTEAFF	TGTGCCAGCTCAGCGGGACAGGCTAAGAACACTGAAGCTTTCTTT
TRBJ2-1	TRBV11-2	TRBD1	NA	CASSLDPGGEDNEQFF	TGTGCCAGCAGCTTGGACCCAGGGGGCGAAGACAATGAGCAGTTCTTC
TRBJ1-5	TRBV5-1	NA	many	CLRTVNQPQHF	TGCTTACGGACGGTAAATCAGCCCCAGCATTTT
TRBJ2-3	TRBV15	NA	NA	CATSRGGEGFRHTDTQYF	TGTGCCACCAGCAGAGGGGGAGAAGGGTTTAGGCACACAGATACGCAGTATTTT
TRBJ2-1	TRBV24-1	NA	NA	CATSPGGYPDEQFF	TGTGCCACCTCCCCTGGAGGATACCCAGATGAGCAGTTCTTC
TRBJ1-5	TRBV24-1	NA	many	CATSDGHTREPQHF	TGTGCCACCAGTGATGGCCACACTCGGGAGCCCCAGCATTTT
TRBJ2-3	TRBV6-1	NA	many	CASTRRTHSTDTQYF	TGTGCCAGCACGCGCAGGACCCATAGCACAGATACGCAGTATTTT
TRBJ2-1	TRBV5-1	TRBD2	many	CASSLAPGLAALSEQFF	TGCGCCAGCAGCTTGGCCCCGGGACTAGCGGCCCTTAGTGAGCAGTTCTTC
TRBJ2-1	TRBV20-1	NA	many	CSATQLSNDEQFF	TGCAGTGCTACCCAGCTCAGTAACGATGAGCAGTTCTTC
TRBJ1-5	TRBV12-3/TRBV12-4	NA	NA	CASSLLGIQPQHF	TGTGCCAGCAGTTTATTAGGGATTCAGCCCCAGCATTTT
TRBJ2-5	TRBV24-1	NA	many	CATSMRRGEQETQYF	TGTGCCACCAGTATGCGGCGCGGGGAACAAGAGACCCAGTACTTC
TRBJ2-2	TRBV3-1	NA	NA	CASSQGLLVYAGELFF	TGTGCCAGCAGCCAGGGCCTCCTCGTTTACGCCGGGGAGCTGTTTTTT
TRBJ2-2	TRBV7-9	NA	NA	CASSPQGPRSGELFF	TGTGCCAGCAGCCCGCAGGGACCACGGTCCGGGGAGCTGTTTTTT
TRBJ2-7	TRBV5-5	NA	many	CASSYLGGYEQYF	TGTGCCAGCAGCTACCTCGGAGGCTACGAGCAGTACTTC
TRBJ2-2	TRBV14	TRBD1	NA	CASSQDWRQGYTGELFF	TGTGCCAGCAGCCAAGATTGGCGACAGGGTTATACCGGGGAGCTGTTTTTT
TRBJ2-3	TRBV6-1	NA	many	CASSEGTSTDTQYF	TGTGCCAGCAGTGAAGGGACAAGTACAGATACGCAGTATTTT
TRBJ2-5	TRBV3-1	NA	many	CASPVNFDGRYF	TGTGCCAGCCCGGTTAACTTCGATGGGAGGTACTTC
TRBJ1-6	TRBV7-9	NA	few	CASSLYGSSPLHF	TGTGCCAGCAGCTTATACGGGTCTTCACCCCTCCACTTT
TRBJ2-7	TRBV27	NA	NA	CASSFSPTTYEQYF	TGTGCCAGCAGTTTCTCGCCTACAACCTACGAGCAGTACTTC
TRBJ2-7	TRBV7-6	NA	many	CASSLEQATYEQYF	TGTGCCAGCAGCTTAGAGCAGGCCACCTACGAGCAGTACTTC
TRBJ1-5	TRBV24-1	NA	NA	CATSDPGHPGPQHF	TGTGCCACCAGTGACCCAGGACACCCAGGGCCCCAGCATTTT
TRBJ2-7	TRBV6-1	NA	many	CASRPTGAFYEQYF	TGTGCCAGCAGACCGACAGGTGCCTTCTACGAGCAGTACTTC
TRBJ2-7	TRBV5-1	NA	few	CASSLESGYSGEQYF	TGCGCCAGCAGCTTGGAATCGGGGTATTCAGGGGAGCAGTACTTC
TRBJ2-1	TRBV28	NA	NA	CASGRNEQFF	TGTGCCAGCGGAAGAAATGAGCAGTTCTTC
TRBJ2-7	TRBV6-1	NA	NA	CASSFGGMYEQYF	TGTGCCAGCAGTTTTGGGGGAATGTACGAGCAGTACTTC
TRBJ1-5	TRBV5-1	NA	many	CASSLGAGTDSNQPQHF	TGCGCCAGCAGCTTGGGTGCAGGGACCGATAGCAATCAGCCCCAGCATTTT
TRBJ2-1	TRBV4-1	TRBD2	once	CASSQVGSGGLNEQFF	TGCGCCAGCAGCCAAGTGGGTAGCGGGGGGCTGAATGAGCAGTTCTTC
TRBJ2-1	TRBV19	TRBD1	few	CASSPRDSVYNEQFF	TGTGCCAGTAGTCCCCGGGACAGCGTTTACAATGAGCAGTTCTTC
TRBJ1-1	TRBV24-1	NA	many	CATSQRGTEAFF	TGTGCCACCAGTCAGCGGGGCACTGAAGCTTTCTTT
TRBJ2-1	TRBV7-6	TRBD2	few	CASSLTGGSSNEQFF	TGTGCCAGCAGCTTAACGGGGGGATCCTCAAATGAGCAGTTCTTC
TRBJ2-1	TRBV9	NA	once	CASSRTKGGSYNEQFF	TGTGCCAGCAGCCGAACCAAGGGGGGGTCCTACAATGAGCAGTTCTTC
TRBJ1-5	TRBV12-3/TRBV12-4	NA	many	CASSFHSGGVDQPQHF	TGTGCCAGCAGTTTTCATTCCGGGGGCGTCGATCAGCCCCAGCATTTT
TRBJ2-5	TRBV5-5	TRBD2	NA	CASSLQVLAGVVETQYF	TGTGCCAGCAGCCTTCAAGTACTAGCGGGGGTGGTGGAGACCCAGTACTTC
TRBJ2-3	TRBV2	TRBD1	many	CASSEPAWDRGSVDTQYF	TGTGCCAGCAGTGAACCGGCTTGGGACAGGGGCAGTGTAGATACGCAGTATTTT
TRBJ2-7	TRBV11-2	NA	many	CASSRRRENYEQYF	TGTGCCAGCAGCCGGCGCCGGGAGAACTACGAGCAGTACTTC
TRBJ1-5	TRBV19	NA	NA	CASSIPTGIGNQPQHF	TGTGCCAGTAGTATTCCAACAGGGATCGGCAATCAGCCCCAGCATTTT
TRBJ2-1	TRBV5-6	TRBD2	NA	CASSLAGLAGAGEQFF	TGTGCCAGCAGCTTGGCCGGACTAGCGGGGGCGGGGGAGCAGTTCTTC
TRBJ2-1	TRBV12-3/TRBV12-4	TRBD1	many	CASSSTGGGEQFF	TGTGCCAGCAGTTCGACAGGGGGCGGTGAGCAGTTCTTC
TRBJ2-3	TRBV29-1	NA	many	CSHRGDTDTQYF	TGCAGCCACCGGGGAGACACAGATACGCAGTATTTT
TRBJ2-3	TRBV7-6	NA	NA	CASSLEAGPEDTQYF	TGTGCCAGCAGCTTAGAGGCCGGGCCGGAGGATACGCAGTATTTT
TRBJ2-5	TRBV4-1	NA	once	CASSQDGMPGTQYF	TGCGCCAGCAGCCAAGACGGCATGCCGGGGACCCAGTACTTC
TRBJ2-1	TRBV7-9	TRBD2	many	CASSLSSSGGRSYNEQFF	TGTGCCAGCAGCTTATCCTCTAGCGGGGGGCGCTCCTACAATGAGCAGTTCTTC
TRBJ2-3	TRBV7-3	TRBD2	many	CASSGSTTDTQYF	TGTGCCAGTAGCGGGTCAACCACAGATACGCAGTATTTT
TRBJ1-2	TRBV11-2	TRBD1	many	CASSSGRGHGYTF	TGTGCCAGCAGCTCCGGCAGGGGGCATGGCTACACCTTC
TRBJ2-3	TRBV7-6	NA	NA	CASSRRALTATSTDTQYF	TGTGCCAGCAGCCGACGTGCCCTGACAGCCACTAGCACAGATACGCAGTATTTT
TRBJ1-5	TRBV28	TRBD1	NA	CASSLDRGPGEPQHF	TGTGCCAGCAGTTTAGACAGGGGGCCGGGGGAGCCCCAGCATTTT
TRBJ1-2	TRBV28	NA	many	CASTPDQGFGGYTF	TGTGCCAGCACTCCCGACCAGGGTTTCGGGGGCTACACCTTC
TRBJ1-1	TRBV5-1	TRBD1	many	CASSLGNRGNTEAFF	TGCGCCAGCAGCTTGGGTAACAGGGGGAACACTGAAGCTTTCTTT
TRBJ1-3	TRBV19	NA	NA	CASTRGRSGNTIYF	TGTGCCAGTACGCGGGGGCGCTCTGGAAACACCATATATTTT
TRBJ1-4	TRBV7-2	TRBD1	NA	CASSLNRDSHEKLFF	TGTGCCAGCAGCCTCAACCGGGACAGTCATGAAAAACTGTTTTTT
TRBJ1-1	TRBV5-1	NA	many	CASSLAYLGEAEAFF	TGCGCCAGCAGCTTGGCCTATTTAGGGGAGGCTGAAGCTTTCTTT
TRBJ2-1	TRBV6-1	NA	many	CASSWFEGYNEQFF	TGTGCCAGCAGTTGGTTCGAGGGATACAATGAGCAGTTCTTC
TRBJ2-7	TRBV5-1	TRBD2	many	CASSLRGVAEQYF	TGCGCCAGCAGCTTGCGGGGGGTCGCCGAGCAGTACTTC